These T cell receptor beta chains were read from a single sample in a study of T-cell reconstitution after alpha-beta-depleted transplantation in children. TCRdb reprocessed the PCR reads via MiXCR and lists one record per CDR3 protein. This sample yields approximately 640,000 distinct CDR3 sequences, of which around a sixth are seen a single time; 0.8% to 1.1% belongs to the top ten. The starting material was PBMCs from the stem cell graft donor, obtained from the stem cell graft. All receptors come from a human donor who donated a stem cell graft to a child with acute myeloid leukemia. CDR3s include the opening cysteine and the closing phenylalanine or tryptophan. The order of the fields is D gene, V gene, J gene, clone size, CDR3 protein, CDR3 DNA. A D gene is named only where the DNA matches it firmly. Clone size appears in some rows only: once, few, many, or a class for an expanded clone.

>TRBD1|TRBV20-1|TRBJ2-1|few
CSASRQGSYNEQFF
TGCAGTGCCAGCCGACAGGGCTCCTACAATGAGCAGTTCTTC
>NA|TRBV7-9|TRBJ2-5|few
CASSPWERSQETQYF
TGTGCCAGCAGCCCTTGGGAGCGATCCCAAGAGACCCAGTACTTC
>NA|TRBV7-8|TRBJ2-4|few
CASSPKGTEAKNIQYF
TGTGCCAGCAGCCCAAAGGGGACGGAAGCCAAAAACATTCAGTACTTC
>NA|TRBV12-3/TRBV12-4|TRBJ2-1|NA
CASRPAQGENEQFF
TGTGCCAGCCGACCGGCACAGGGCGAGAATGAGCAGTTCTTC
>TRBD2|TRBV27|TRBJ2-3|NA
CAISFSGTGLAGTDTQYF
TGTGCCATCAGTTTTTCGGGGACGGGACTAGCGGGGACAGATACGCAGTATTTT
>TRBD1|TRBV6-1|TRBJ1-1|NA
CASSPDRGQNTEAFF
TGTGCCAGCAGTCCCGACAGGGGCCAGAACACTGAAGCTTTCTTT
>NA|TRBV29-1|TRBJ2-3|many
CSVGSLTIDTQYF
TGCAGCGTTGGATCCCTGACAATAGATACGCAGTATTTT
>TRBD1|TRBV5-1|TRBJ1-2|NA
CASSFQGDGYTF
TGCGCCAGCAGCTTTCAGGGGGATGGCTACACCTTC
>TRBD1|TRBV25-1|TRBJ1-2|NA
CASWAGGNYGYTF
TGTGCCAGCTGGGCAGGGGGCAACTATGGCTACACCTTC
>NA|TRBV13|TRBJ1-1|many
CASSPDRSGDTEAFF
TGTGCCAGCAGCCCAGACAGGAGTGGAGACACTGAAGCTTTCTTT
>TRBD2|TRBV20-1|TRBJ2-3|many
CSAKAGLTDTQYF
TGCAGTGCTAAAGCGGGACTCACAGATACGCAGTATTTT
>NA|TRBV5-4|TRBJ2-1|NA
CASSLDRQDEQFF
TGTGCCAGCAGCTTGGACAGACAAGATGAGCAGTTCTTC
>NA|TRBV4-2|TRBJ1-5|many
CASSQVPGTLDQPQHF
TGTGCCAGCAGCCAAGTCCCCGGGACATTAGATCAGCCCCAGCATTTT
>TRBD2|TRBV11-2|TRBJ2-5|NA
CASSHPVYPSGGLQETQYF
TGTGCCAGCAGCCACCCGGTTTATCCTAGCGGGGGGCTCCAAGAGACCCAGTACTTC
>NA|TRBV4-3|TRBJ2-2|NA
CASSQDLEVTGELFF
TGCGCCAGCAGCCAAGATTTAGAGGTTACCGGGGAGCTGTTTTTT
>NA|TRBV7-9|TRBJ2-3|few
CASSSRSSDTQYF
TGTGCCAGCAGCTCAAGGAGTTCAGATACGCAGTATTTT
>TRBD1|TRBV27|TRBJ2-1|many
CASLGQGRTSYNEQFF
TGTGCCAGCCTTGGACAGGGTCGAACCTCCTACAATGAGCAGTTCTTC
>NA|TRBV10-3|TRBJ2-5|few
CAISESGGPRQETQYF
TGTGCCATCAGTGAGTCGGGGGGACCGCGCCAAGAGACCCAGTACTTC
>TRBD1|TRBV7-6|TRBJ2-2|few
CASRPEWTGDDTGELFF
TGTGCCAGCAGGCCTGAGTGGACAGGGGATGACACCGGGGAGCTGTTTTTT
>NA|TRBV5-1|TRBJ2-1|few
CASSFVGGPDEQFF
TGCGCCAGCAGCTTCGTGGGGGGGCCCGATGAGCAGTTCTTC
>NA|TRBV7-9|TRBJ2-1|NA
CASSSLAKGKDNEQFF
TGTGCCAGCAGCTCCCTAGCAAAGGGTAAGGACAATGAGCAGTTCTTC
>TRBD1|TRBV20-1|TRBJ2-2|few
CSASPRDRGTTGELFF
TGCAGTGCTTCCCCCCGGGACAGGGGTACCACCGGGGAGCTGTTTTTT
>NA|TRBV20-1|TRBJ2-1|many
CSVPRSYNEQFF
TGCAGTGTTCCCCGGTCCTACAATGAGCAGTTCTTC
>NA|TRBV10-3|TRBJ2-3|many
CAISEQGGLTADTQYF
TGTGCCATCAGTGAGCAAGGCGGACTGACGGCAGATACGCAGTATTTT
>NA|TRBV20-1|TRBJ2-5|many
CSARDPPGEETQYF
TGCAGTGCTAGAGATCCCCCAGGGGAAGAGACCCAGTACTTC
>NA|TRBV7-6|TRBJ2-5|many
CASRYQETQYF
TGTGCCAGCAGATATCAAGAGACCCAGTACTTC
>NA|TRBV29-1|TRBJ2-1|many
CSVTFPGRVNEQFF
TGCAGCGTTACTTTCCCGGGGCGGGTTAATGAGCAGTTCTTC
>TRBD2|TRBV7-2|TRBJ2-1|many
CASSQGLAGGINEQFF
TGTGCCAGCAGCCAGGGACTAGCGGGGGGGATCAATGAGCAGTTCTTC
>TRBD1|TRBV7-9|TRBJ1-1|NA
CASSRGTVRTEAFF
TGTGCCAGCAGCCGCGGGACAGTTCGGACTGAAGCTTTCTTT
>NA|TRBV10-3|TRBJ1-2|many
CAISWGAGNLSYTF
TGTGCCATCAGCTGGGGGGCAGGGAACCTAAGCTACACCTTC
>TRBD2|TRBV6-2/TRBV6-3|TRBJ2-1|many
CASSYALSGGYYYNEQFF
TGTGCCAGCAGTTACGCTCTTAGCGGGGGGTATTACTACAATGAGCAGTTCTTC
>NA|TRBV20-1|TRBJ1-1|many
CSARDPGRGTEAFF
TGCAGTGCTAGAGATCCAGGGCGGGGCACTGAAGCTTTCTTT
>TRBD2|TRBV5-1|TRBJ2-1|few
CASSLMASGGNNEQFF
TGCGCCAGCAGCTTGATGGCCAGCGGGGGGAACAATGAGCAGTTCTTC
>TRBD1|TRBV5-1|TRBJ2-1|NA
CASRPGQGYYNEQFF
TGCGCCAGCAGGCCGGGACAGGGGTATTACAATGAGCAGTTCTTC
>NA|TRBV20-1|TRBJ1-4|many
CSARGWAGNQEKLFF
TGCAGTGCTAGAGGCTGGGCAGGGAATCAGGAAAAACTGTTTTTT
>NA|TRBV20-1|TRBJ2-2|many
CSARGLTNTGELFF
TGCAGTGCTAGGGGACTCACGAACACCGGGGAGCTGTTTTTT
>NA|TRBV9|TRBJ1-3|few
CASSVEGSSGNTIYF
TGTGCCAGCAGCGTAGAAGGCAGCTCAGGAAACACCATATATTTT
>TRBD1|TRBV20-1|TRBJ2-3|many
CSAREQGGTDTQYF
TGCAGTGCTAGAGAGCAGGGGGGCACAGATACGCAGTATTTT